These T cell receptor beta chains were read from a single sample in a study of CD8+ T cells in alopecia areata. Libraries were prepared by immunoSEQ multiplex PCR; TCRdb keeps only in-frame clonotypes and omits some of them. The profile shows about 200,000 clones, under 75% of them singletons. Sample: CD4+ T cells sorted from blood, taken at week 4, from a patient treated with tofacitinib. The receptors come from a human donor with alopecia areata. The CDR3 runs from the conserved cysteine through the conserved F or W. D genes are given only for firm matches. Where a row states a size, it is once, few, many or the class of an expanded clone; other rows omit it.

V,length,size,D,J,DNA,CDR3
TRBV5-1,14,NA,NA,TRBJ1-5,TGCGCCAGCAGCTTGGGACAGCCGGCTCAGCCCCAGCATTTT,CASSLGQPAQPQHF
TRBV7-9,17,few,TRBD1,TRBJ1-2,TGTGCCAGCAGCTTGGACGAAAAGACAGGGGCTCTCTCTGGCTACACCTTC,CASSLDEKTGALSGYTF
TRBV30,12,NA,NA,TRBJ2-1,TGTGCCTGGAGTGCCCGTTACAATGAGCAGTTCTTC,CAWSARYNEQFF
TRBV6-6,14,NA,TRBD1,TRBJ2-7,TGTGCCAGCAGTACGGGCAGGGGGCTTTACGAGCAGTACTTC,CASSTGRGLYEQYF
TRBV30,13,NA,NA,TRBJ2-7,TGTGCCTGGAGTGTACCCGCCTCCTACGAGCAGTACTTC,CAWSVPASYEQYF
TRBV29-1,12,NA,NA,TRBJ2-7,TGCAGCGGGAGTGAATCGTTTAGCGAGCAGTACTTC,CSGSESFSEQYF
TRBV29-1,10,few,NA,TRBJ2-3,TGCAGCGTTGGCACAGATACGCAGTATTTT,CSVGTDTQYF
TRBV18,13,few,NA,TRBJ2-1,TGTGCCAGCTCACCACCAAGTGTGGATGAGCAGTTCTTC,CASSPPSVDEQFF
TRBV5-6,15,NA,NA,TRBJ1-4,TGTGCCAGCCCTTCTTGTTGGGGGGGCAATGAAAAACTGTTTTTT,CASPSCWGGNEKLFF
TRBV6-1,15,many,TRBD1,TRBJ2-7,TGTGCCAGCAGTTCCGGGACAGGGGTCCTCTACGAGCAGTACTTC,CASSSGTGVLYEQYF
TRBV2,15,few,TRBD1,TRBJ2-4,TGTGCCAGCAGTGTTAGAGGGACAGGCCTTAACATTCAGTACTTC,CASSVRGTGLNIQYF
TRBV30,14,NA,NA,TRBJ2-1,TGTGCCTCCATGGTACCTGACAGGTACAATGAGCAGTTCTTC,CASMVPDRYNEQFF
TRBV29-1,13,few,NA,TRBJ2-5,TGCAGCGTGAGCCCGGGACACCAAGAGACCCAGTACTTC,CSVSPGHQETQYF
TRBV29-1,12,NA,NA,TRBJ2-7,TGCAGCGTTGGGCATGGTTCCTACGAGCAGTACTTC,CSVGHGSYEQYF
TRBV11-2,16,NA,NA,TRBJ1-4,TGTGCCAGCAGCCAAGGGAGTAGCGGGGTCTGGGAAAAACTGTTTTTT,CASSQGSSGVWEKLFF
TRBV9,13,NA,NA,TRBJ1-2,TGTGCCAGCAGCGTTACAGATAACTATGGCTACACCTTC,CASSVTDNYGYTF
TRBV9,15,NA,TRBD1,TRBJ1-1,TGTGCCAGCAGCGTAGAGGACAGGGGGGTCACTGAAGCTTTCTTT,CASSVEDRGVTEAFF
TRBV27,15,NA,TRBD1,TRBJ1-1,TGTGCCAGCAGTCCCAAGGGACAGGGGGTGACTGAAGCTTTCTTT,CASSPKGQGVTEAFF
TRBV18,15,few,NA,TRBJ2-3,TGTGCCAGCTCACCAACCGGGACCAGCACAGATACGCAGTATTTT,CASSPTGTSTDTQYF
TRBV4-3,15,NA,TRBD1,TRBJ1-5,TGCGCCAGCAGCCAGGGAGGACAGGGATCAGGACCCCAGCATTTT,CASSQGGQGSGPQHF
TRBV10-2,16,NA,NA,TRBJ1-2,TGCGCCAGCAGTGAGTCGTGGCAGGGATTAACCAATGGCTACACCTTC,CASSESWQGLTNGYTF
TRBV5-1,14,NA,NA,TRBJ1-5,TGCGCCAGCAGCCCAGGACAGCAAAATCAGCCCCAGCATTTT,CASSPGQQNQPQHF
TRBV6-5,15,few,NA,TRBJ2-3,TGTGCCAGCAGTTACGGTAGCGGATCCACAGATACGCAGTATTTT,CASSYGSGSTDTQYF
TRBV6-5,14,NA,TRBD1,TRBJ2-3,TGTGCCAGCAGCCGACAGGGTGCCACAGATACGCAGTATTTT,CASSRQGATDTQYF
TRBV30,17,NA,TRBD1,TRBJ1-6,TGTGCCTGGAGTCGGGACAGGGTTTCATCCTATAATTCACCCCTCCACTTT,CAWSRDRVSSYNSPLHF
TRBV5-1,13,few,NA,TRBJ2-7,TGCGCCAGCAGCTTGGACCAGACCACCGAGCAGTACTTC,CASSLDQTTEQYF
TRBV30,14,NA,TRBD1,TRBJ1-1,TGTGCCTGGAAGTTAGGGGGCCGTTGGACTGAAGCTTTCTTT,CAWKLGGRWTEAFF
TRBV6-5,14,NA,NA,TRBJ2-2,TGTGCCAGCTCACAGGTCTCGAACACCGGGGAGCTGTTTTTT,CASSQVSNTGELFF
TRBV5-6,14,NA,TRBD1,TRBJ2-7,TGTGCCAGCAGCTGGACAGGTATACTCTACGAGCAGTACTTC,CASSWTGILYEQYF
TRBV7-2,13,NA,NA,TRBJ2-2,TGTGCCAGCAGCGCGACTAGGACCGGGGAGCTGTTTTTT,CASSATRTGELFF
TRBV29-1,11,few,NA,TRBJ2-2,TGCAGCGTTGCCCTTGCGGCGGAGCTGTTTTTT,CSVALAAELFF
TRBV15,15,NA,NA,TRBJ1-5,TGTGCCACCAGCAGAGACACCGTCGTCAATCAGCCCCAGCATTTT,CATSRDTVVNQPQHF
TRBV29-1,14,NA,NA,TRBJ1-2,TGCAGCGTTAAGATGGCAGGGGATAACTATGGCTACACCTTC,CSVKMAGDNYGYTF
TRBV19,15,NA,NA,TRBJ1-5,TGTGCCAGTAGTATTGGTGGCGCAATCAGCCACGGCCAGCATTTT,CASSIGGAISHGQHF
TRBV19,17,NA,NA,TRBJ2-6,TGTGCCAGTAGTATGATTGGCCGAAGCTCTGGGGCCAACGTCCTGACTTTC,CASSMIGRSSGANVLTF
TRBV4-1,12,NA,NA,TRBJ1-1,TGCGCCAGCAGCGACATTGGGGCTGAAGCTTTCTTT,CASSDIGAEAFF
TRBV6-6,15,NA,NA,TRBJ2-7,TGTGCCAGCACCCCAAGGCAGGGAAGTACCTACGAGCAGTACTTC,CASTPRQGSTYEQYF
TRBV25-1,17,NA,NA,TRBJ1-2,TGTGCCAGCAGTGAATCCCTCCACCCTACCTCGGACTATGGCTACACCTTC,CASSESLHPTSDYGYTF
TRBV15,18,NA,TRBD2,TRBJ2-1,TGTGCCACCAGCAGACTAGGGGCTAGGCGGGGGAGTGGAAATGAGCAGTTCTTC,CATSRLGARRGSGNEQFF
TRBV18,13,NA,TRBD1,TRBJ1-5,TGTGCCAGCTCCCAGGGGGGCAATCAGCCCCAGCATTTT,CASSQGGNQPQHF
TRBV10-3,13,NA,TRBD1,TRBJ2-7,TGTGCCATCAGTCCGGGACAGAACTACGAGCAGTACTTC,CAISPGQNYEQYF
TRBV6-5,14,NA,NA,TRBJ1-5,TGTGCCAGCAGTTCCCGACAGGCTAATCAGCCCCAGCATTTT,CASSSRQANQPQHF